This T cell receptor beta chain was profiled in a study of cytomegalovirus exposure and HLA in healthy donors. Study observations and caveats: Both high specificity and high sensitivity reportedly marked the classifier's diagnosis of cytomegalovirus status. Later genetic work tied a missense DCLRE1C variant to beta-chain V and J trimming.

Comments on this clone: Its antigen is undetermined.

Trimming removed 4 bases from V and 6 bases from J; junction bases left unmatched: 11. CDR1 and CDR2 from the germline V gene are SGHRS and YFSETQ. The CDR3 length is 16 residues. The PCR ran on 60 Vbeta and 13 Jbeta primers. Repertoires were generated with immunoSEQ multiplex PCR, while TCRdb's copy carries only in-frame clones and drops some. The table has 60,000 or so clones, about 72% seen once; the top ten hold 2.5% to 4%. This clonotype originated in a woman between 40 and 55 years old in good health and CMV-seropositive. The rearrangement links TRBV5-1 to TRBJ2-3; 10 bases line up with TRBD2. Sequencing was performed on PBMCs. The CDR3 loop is CASSPTAGGQSDTQYF. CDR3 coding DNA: TGCGCCAGCAGCCCGACAGCGGGGGGGCAGTCGGATACGCAGTATTTT.